The sequence of this T cell receptor (beta chain) was determined in a study of identifying expanded T cells in peripheral blood. Study-wide results and caveats: Differentially abundant clones: approximately 1.3 between replicates, approximately 15 at around 14 days, roughly 18 at four.

A note on this clone: Its specificity is unknown.

The CDR3 extends over 13 amino acids. Trimming removed 7 bases from V and 4 bases from J; junction bases left unmatched: 3. Germline V lookup: CDR1 SEHNR, CDR2 FQNEAQ (reference sequence). The repertoire was sequenced with immunoSEQ multiplex PCR; TCRdb's copy has only in-frame clones and lacks some. The sample holds 85,000 to 120,000 clones, more than 70% seen once. This sequence was found in a person aged 18 to 70 in good health. The source material was blood. The chain couples TRBV7-9 to TRBJ2-7; TRBD2 matches at 11 bases. The CDR3 region has the DNA TGTGCCAGCAAAACTAGCGGGAGTTACGAGCAGTACTTC. It yields the protein CASKTSGSYEQYF.